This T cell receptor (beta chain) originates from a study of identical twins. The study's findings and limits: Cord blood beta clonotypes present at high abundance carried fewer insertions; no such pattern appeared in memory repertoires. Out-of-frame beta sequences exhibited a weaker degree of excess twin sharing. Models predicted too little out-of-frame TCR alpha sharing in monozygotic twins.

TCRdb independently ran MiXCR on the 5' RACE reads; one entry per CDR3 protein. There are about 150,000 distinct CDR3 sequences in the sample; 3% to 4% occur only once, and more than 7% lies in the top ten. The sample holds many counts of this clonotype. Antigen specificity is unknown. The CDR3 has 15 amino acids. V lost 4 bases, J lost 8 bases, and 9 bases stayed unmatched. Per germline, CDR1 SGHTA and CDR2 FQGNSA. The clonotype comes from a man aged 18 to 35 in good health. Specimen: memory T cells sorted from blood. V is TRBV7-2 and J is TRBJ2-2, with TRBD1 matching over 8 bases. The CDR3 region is CASSSLDRASGELFF. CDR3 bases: TGTGCCAGCAGCTCCCTGGACAGGGCCTCGGGGGAGCTGTTTTTT.